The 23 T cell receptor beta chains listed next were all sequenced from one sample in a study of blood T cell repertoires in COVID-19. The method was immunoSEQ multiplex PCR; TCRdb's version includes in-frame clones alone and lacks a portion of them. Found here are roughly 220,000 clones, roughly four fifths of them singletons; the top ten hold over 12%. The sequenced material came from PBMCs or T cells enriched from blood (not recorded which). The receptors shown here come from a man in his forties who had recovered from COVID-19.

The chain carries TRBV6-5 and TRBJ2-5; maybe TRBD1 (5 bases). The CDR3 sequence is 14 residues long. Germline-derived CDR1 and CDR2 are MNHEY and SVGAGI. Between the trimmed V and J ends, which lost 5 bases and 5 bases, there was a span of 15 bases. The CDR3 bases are TGTGCCAGCAGTACAGGAGCTGTGGGGGAGACCCAGTACTTC. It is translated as CASSTGAVGETQYF.

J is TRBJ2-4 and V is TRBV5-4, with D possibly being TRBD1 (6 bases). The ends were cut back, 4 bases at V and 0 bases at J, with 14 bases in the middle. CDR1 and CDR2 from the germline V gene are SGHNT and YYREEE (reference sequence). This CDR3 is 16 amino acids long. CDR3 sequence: CASSAVGGSAKNIQYF. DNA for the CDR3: TGTGCCAGCAGCGCCGTTGGGGGCTCAGCCAAAAACATTCAGTACTTC.

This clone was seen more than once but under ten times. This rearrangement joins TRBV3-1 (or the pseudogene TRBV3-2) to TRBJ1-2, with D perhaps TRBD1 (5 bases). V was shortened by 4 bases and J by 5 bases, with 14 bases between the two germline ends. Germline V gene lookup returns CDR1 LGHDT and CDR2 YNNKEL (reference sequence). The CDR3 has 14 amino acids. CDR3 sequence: CASSRTDSSYGYTF. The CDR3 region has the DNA TGTGCCAGCAGCCGTACCGACAGCTCTTATGGCTACACCTTC.

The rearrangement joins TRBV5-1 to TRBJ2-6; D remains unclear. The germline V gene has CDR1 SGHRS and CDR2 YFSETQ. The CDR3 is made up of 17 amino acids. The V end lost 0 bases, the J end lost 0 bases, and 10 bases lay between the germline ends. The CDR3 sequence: CASSLVLFTSGANVLTF. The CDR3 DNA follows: TGCGCCAGCAGCTTGGTACTGTTCACCTCTGGGGCCAACGTCCTGACTTTC.

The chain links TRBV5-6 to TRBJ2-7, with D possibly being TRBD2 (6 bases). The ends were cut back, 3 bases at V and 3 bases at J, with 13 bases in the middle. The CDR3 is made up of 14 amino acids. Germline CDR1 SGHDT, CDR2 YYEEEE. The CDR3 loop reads CASSSFGGGYEQYF. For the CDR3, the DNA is TGTGCCAGCAGCTCGTTCGGGGGAGGCTACGAGCAGTACTTC. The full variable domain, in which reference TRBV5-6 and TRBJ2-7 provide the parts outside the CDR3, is DAGVTQSPTHLIKTRGQQVTLRCSPKSGHDTVSWYQQALGQGPQFIFQYYEEEERQRGNFPDRFSGHQFPNYSSELNVNALLLGDSALYLCASSSFGGGYEQYFGPGTRLTVT.

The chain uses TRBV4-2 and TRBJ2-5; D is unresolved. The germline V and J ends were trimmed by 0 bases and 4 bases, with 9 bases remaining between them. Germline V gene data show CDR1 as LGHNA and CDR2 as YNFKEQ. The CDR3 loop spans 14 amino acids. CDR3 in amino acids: CASSQDRSGETQYF. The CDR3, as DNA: TGTGCCAGCAGCCAAGACAGGTCCGGAGAGACCCAGTACTTC.

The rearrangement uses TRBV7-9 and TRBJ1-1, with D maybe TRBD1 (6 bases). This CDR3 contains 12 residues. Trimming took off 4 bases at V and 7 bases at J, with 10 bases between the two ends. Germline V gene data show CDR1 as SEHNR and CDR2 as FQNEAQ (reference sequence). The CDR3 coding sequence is TGTGCCAGCAGCTACAGGGTTAGTGAAGCTTTCTTT. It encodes CASSYRVSEAFF.

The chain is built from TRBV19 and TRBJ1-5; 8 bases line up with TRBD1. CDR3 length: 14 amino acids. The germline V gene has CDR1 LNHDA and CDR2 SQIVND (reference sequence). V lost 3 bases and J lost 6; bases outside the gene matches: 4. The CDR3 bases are TGTGCCAGTAGTATGGCCAGGGGGCCTCAGCCCCAGCATTTT. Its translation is CASSMARGPQPQHF.

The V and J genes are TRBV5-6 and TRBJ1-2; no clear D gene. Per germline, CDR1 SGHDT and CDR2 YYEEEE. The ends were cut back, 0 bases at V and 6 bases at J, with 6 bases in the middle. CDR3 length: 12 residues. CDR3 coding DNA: TGTGCCAGCAGCTTGGACCACAATGGCTACACCTTC. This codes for CASSLDHNGYTF.

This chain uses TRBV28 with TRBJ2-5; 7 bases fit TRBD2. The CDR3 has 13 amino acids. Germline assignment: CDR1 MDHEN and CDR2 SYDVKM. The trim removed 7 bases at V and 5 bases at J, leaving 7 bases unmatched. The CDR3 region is CASTTGGIETQYF. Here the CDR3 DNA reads TGTGCCAGCACCACCGGGGGGATCGAGACCCAGTACTTC.

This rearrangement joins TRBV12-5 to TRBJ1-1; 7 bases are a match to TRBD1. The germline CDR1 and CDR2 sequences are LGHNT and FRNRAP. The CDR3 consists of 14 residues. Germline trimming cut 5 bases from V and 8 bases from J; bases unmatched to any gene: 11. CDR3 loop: CASGPSVRGQEAFF. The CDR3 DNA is TGTGCTAGTGGTCCCTCGGTAAGGGGGCAAGAAGCTTTCTTT.

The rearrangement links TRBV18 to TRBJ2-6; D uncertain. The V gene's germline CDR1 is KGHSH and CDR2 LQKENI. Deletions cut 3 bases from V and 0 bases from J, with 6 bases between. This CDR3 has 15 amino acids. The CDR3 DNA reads TGTGCCAGCTCACCCGAGGTCTCTGGGGCCAACGTCCTGACTTTC. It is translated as CASSPEVSGANVLTF.

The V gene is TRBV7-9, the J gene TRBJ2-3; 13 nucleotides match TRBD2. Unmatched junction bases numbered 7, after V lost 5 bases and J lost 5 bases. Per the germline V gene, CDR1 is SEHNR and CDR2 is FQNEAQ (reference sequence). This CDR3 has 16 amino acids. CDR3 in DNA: TGTGCCAGCAGCATAGGACTAGCGGGAGTCATAGATACGCAGTATTTT. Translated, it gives CASSIGLAGVIDTQYF.

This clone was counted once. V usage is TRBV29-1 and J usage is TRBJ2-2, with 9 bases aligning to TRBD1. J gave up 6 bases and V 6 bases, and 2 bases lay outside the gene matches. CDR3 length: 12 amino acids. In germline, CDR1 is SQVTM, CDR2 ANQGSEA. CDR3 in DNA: TGCAGCGTCGGACAGGGGCCCGGGGAGCTGTTTTTT. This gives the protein CSVGQGPGELFF.

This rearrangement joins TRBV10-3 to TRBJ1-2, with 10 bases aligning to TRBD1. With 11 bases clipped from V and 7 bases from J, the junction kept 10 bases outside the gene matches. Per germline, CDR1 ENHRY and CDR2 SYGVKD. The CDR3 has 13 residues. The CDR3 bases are TGTGCCTTCGCCGGGACAGGGGCTTCTGGCTACACCTTC. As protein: CAFAGTGASGYTF.

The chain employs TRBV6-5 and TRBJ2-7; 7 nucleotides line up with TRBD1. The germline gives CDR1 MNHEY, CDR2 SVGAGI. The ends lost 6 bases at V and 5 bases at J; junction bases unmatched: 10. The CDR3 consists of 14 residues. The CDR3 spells CASSPDRVRHEQYF. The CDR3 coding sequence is TGTGCCAGCAGCCCCGACAGGGTGCGCCACGAGCAGTACTTC.

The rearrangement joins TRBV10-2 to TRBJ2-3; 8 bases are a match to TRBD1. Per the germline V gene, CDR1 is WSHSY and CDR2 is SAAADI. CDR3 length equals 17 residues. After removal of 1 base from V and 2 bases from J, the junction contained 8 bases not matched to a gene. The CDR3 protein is CASSEWAGGKYTDTQYF. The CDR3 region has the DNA TGCGCCAGCAGTGAGTGGGCAGGGGGCAAATACACAGATACGCAGTATTTT.

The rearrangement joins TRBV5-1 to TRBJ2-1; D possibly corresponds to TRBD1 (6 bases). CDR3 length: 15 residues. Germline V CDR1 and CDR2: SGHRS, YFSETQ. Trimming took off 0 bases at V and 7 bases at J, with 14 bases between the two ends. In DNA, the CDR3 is TGCGCCAGCAGCTTGGAAGGACAGCAGTGGAATGAGCAGTTCTTC. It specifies CASSLEGQQWNEQFF. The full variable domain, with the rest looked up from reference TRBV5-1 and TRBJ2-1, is KAGVTQTPRYLIKTRGQQVTLSCSPISGHRSVSWYQQTPGQGLQFLFEYFSETQRNKGNFPGRFSGRQFSNSRSEMNVSTLELGDSALYLCASSLEGQQWNEQFFGPGTRLTVL.

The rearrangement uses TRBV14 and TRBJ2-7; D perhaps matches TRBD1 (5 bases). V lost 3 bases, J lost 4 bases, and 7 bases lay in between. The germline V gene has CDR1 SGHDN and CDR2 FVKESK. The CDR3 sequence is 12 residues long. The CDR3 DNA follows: TGTGCCAGCAGCCACAGGGAATACGAGCAGTACTTC. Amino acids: CASSHREYEQYF.

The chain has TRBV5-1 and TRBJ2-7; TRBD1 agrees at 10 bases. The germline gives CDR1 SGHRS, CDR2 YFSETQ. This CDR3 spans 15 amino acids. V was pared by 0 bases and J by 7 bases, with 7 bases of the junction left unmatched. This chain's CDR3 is CASSLAGTGESEQYF. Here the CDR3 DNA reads TGCGCCAGCAGCTTGGCCGGGACAGGGGAGTCTGAGCAGTACTTC.

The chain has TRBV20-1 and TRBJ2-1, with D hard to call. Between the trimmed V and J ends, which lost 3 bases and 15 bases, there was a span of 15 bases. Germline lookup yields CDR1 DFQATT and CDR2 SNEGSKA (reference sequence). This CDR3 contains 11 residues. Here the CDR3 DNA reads TGCAGTGCTAGGGCCCCTTTGATCGCGTTCTTC. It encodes CSARAPLIAFF.

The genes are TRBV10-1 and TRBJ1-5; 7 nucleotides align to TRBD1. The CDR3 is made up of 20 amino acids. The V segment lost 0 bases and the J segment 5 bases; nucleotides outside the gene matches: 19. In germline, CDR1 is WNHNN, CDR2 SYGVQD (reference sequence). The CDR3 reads CASSESWGDRVNRGDQPQHF. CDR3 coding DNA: TGCGCCAGCAGTGAGTCGTGGGGAGACAGGGTAAACCGGGGCGATCAGCCCCAGCATTTT.

DNA of the CDR3: TGTGCCAGCCGGCAGGGCCAAGGATACGAGCAGTACTTC. Its translation is CASRQGQGYEQYF. The J gene is TRBJ2-7, the V gene TRBV7-9; TRBD1 might be the D (5 bases). V shed 8 bases and J shed 4 bases, with 15 bases lying between them. The CDR3 length is 13 residues. The germline gives CDR1 SEHNR, CDR2 FQNEAQ (reference sequence).